The rows below give T cell receptor beta chains drawn from one sample of a study of response to subunit inactivated influenza vaccine. TCRdb used MiXCR to reprocess the RT-PCR reads, holding one entry per CDR3 protein. The data hold about 530,000 distinct CDR3 sequences, with over 9.5% observed a single time. This specimen was PBMCs from blood, taken on the day of vaccination. These receptor sequences come from a man aged 50-59 years who received an inactivated influenza vaccine. CDR3s include the opening cysteine and the closing phenylalanine or tryptophan. A D gene is named only where the DNA matches it firmly. Expanded clones are given a class, and other clones once, few, many or no size at all.

clone_size	v_call	j_call	d_call	cdr3_nt	cdr3_aa
-	TRBV27	TRBJ2-1	TRBD2	TGTGCCAGCAGGGCTAGCGGGGGTAAGGAGCAGTTCTTC	CASRASGGKEQFF
many	TRBV5-1	TRBJ2-5	-	TGCGCCAGCAGCTTGACAGGGATGGAGACCCAGTACTTC	CASSLTGMETQYF
-	TRBV12-3/TRBV12-4	TRBJ2-2	-	TGTGCCAGCAGTTTAGCGGGGCGGGACGGCACCGGGGAGCTGTTTTTT	CASSLAGRDGTGELFF
many	TRBV5-1	TRBJ1-2	-	TGCGCCAGCAGACGCGGAGTGGGACCTAACTATGGCTACACCTTC	CASRRGVGPNYGYTF
many	TRBV5-1	TRBJ2-1	TRBD1	TGCGCCAGCAGCTCGACAGGGCCCTACAATGAGCAGTTCTTC	CASSSTGPYNEQFF
-	TRBV18	TRBJ2-1	TRBD2	TGTGCCAGCTCACCAAGGACTAGCGGGATTTCGAATGAGCAGTTCTTC	CASSPRTSGISNEQFF
few	TRBV28	TRBJ1-6	TRBD1	TGTGCCAGCAGAAACCCACCGGGACAGGGGGCTTCACCCCTCCACTTT	CASRNPPGQGASPLHF
few	TRBV7-2	TRBJ1-6	-	TGTGCCAGCAGCTTAAAGGGGTATAATTCACCCCTCCACTTT	CASSLKGYNSPLHF
few	TRBV27	TRBJ2-3	-	TGTGCCAGCAGTCTATTTCCGAAAGATACGCAGTATTTT	CASSLFPKDTQYF
few	TRBV10-3	TRBJ2-7	TRBD2	TGTGCCATCAGTGAGTTCGGTAAGCGGGAGGTACCCTACGAGCAGTACTTC	CAISEFGKREVPYEQYF
-	TRBV29-1	TRBJ2-5	-	TGCAGCGTTGAAGATGAGGACCTGAAGCTCGAGACCCAGTACTTC	CSVEDEDLKLETQYF
few	TRBV7-6	TRBJ2-5	-	TGTGCCAGCAGCTTAGGGCCCGGGAGCCAAGAGACCCAGTACTTC	CASSLGPGSQETQYF
few	TRBV7-9	TRBJ2-2	TRBD1	TGTGCCAGCAGCAAAACAGGGGGCTACACCGGGGAGCTGTTTTTT	CASSKTGGYTGELFF
few	TRBV28	TRBJ2-5	TRBD1	TGTGCCAGCAGTCCTGCCCTGGACAGGGCAGAAGAGACCCAGTACTTC	CASSPALDRAEETQYF
few	TRBV7-8	TRBJ2-2	TRBD2	TGTGCCAGCAGACCGCCGGGACTAGCGGGGGGTATTGGTACCGGGGAGCTGTTTTTT	CASRPPGLAGGIGTGELFF
once	TRBV6-2/TRBV6-3	TRBJ2-1	-	TGTGCCAGCAGTTACTTCGGACAGTCCTACAATGAGCAGTTCTTC	CASSYFGQSYNEQFF
many	TRBV3-1	TRBJ2-7	-	TGTGCCAGCAGCCAGAGAGATAAGGGCGAGCAGTACTTC	CASSQRDKGEQYF
many	TRBV5-1	TRBJ2-2	-	TGCGCCAGCAGCCTCCGACATGGGAAGAACACCGGGGAGCTGTTTTTT	CASSLRHGKNTGELFF
-	TRBV18	TRBJ2-5	-	TGTGCCAGCTCACCAAGGACCGAAGGCCTAGAGACCCAGTACTTC	CASSPRTEGLETQYF
many	TRBV2	TRBJ2-1	TRBD2	TGTGCCAGCAGTGTAGGACTAGCGGGCTATGAGCAGTTCTTC	CASSVGLAGYEQFF
-	TRBV18	TRBJ2-2	-	TGTGCCAGCTCGGAACGCCGGGACACCGGGGAGCTGTTTTTT	CASSERRDTGELFF
-	TRBV14	TRBJ2-7	-	TGTGCCAGCAGCCAGCGAGAATACTCCTACGAGCAGTACTTC	CASSQREYSYEQYF
-	TRBV20-1	TRBJ1-5	-	TGCAGTGCTAGAGACACGGGCAATCAGCCCCAGCATTTT	CSARDTGNQPQHF
-	TRBV10-3	TRBJ2-6	TRBD1	TGTGCCACATTCGACCGGGACAGGAGACTCTCTGGGGCCAACGTCCTGACTTTC	CATFDRDRRLSGANVLTF
-	TRBV9	TRBJ2-2	TRBD2	TGTGCCAGCAGCGTCGGCGGGGGTGGCGGGGAGCTGTTTTTT	CASSVGGGGGELFF
-	TRBV6-2/TRBV6-3	TRBJ2-2	-	TGTGCCAGCAGTTACTTGGAGACCCACCCCGGGGAGCTGTTTTTT	CASSYLETHPGELFF
-	TRBV7-2	TRBJ2-7	TRBD2	TGTGCCAGCAGCCGCACCGGGACTAGCGGGTTCTACGAGCAGTACTTC	CASSRTGTSGFYEQYF
few	TRBV5-1	TRBJ1-1	TRBD1	TGCGCCAGCAGCTCCGGAGCAGGGGGCACTGAAGCCTTCTTT	CASSSGAGGTEAFF
-	TRBV2	TRBJ2-5	TRBD1	TGTGCCAGCAGTGAGGGGACAGGGTTAGGAGAGACCCAGTACTTC	CASSEGTGLGETQYF
few	TRBV2	TRBJ2-2	TRBD1	TGTGCCACACGGGACAGCTCCCCCAAACCGAACACCGGGGAGCTGTTTTTT	CATRDSSPKPNTGELFF
few	TRBV12-3/TRBV12-4	TRBJ2-2	-	TGTGCCAGCAGATTGACAGTCCCCGGGGAGCTGTTTTTT	CASRLTVPGELFF
few	TRBV14	TRBJ1-1	-	TGTGCCAGCAGCGGGAGGGGCACTGAAGCTTTCTTT	CASSGRGTEAFF
-	TRBV20-1	TRBJ2-7	-	TGCAGTGCCCCTGGGGACACATTCTACGAGCAGTACTTC	CSAPGDTFYEQYF
few	TRBV11-1	TRBJ2-1	-	TGTGCCAGCAGCTTATGGGGTCGGACCTACAATGAGCAGTTCTTC	CASSLWGRTYNEQFF
few	TRBV28	TRBJ1-1	-	TGTGCCAGCAGTCCACCCCATTTGGGAACTGAAGCTTTCTTT	CASSPPHLGTEAFF
many	TRBV12-3/TRBV12-4	TRBJ1-4	-	TGTGCCAGCAGTTCTCTCGGGGCAGAGCTGAATGAAAAACTGTTTTTT	CASSSLGAELNEKLFF
few	TRBV11-3	TRBJ2-2	TRBD1	TGTGCCAGCAGCCCGCACAGGGGGCGCACCGGGGAGCTGTTTTTT	CASSPHRGRTGELFF
-	TRBV18	TRBJ2-5	-	TGTGCCAGCTCACCAAGAAGTAGGGTTCCGGAGACCCAGTACTTC	CASSPRSRVPETQYF
many	TRBV20-1	TRBJ1-5	-	TGCAGTTCGGACCCCTTAGGGCAGCCCCAGCATTTT	CSSDPLGQPQHF
-	TRBV2	TRBJ2-4	TRBD1	TGTGCCAGCAGATCGGACAGGCTAGCCAAAAACATTCAGTACTTC	CASRSDRLAKNIQYF